This T cell receptor (beta chain) stems from a study of blood T cell repertoires in COVID-19. At the level of the study: Specimens from acute and convalescent COVID-19 originated in the United States, Italy and Spain.

V shed 8 bases and J 0 bases; nucleotides not matched to a gene: 4. The CDR3 extends over 15 amino acids. Germline-derived CDR1 and CDR2 are SNHLY and FYNNEI. The assay was immunoSEQ multiplex PCR, and TCRdb's table has in-frame clones only and misses some. The sample carries about 200,000 clones, over 75% recorded once. Sequencing used peripheral blood. V gene TRBV2 combines with J gene TRBJ2-5, with TRBD1 matching 12 bases. The clonotype comes from a man aged 45-65 years with COVID-19, enrolled during active disease. CDR3 loop: CASGDRGRDQETQYF. The DNA for the CDR3 is TGTGCCAGCGGGGACAGGGGGCGGGACCAAGAGACCCAGTACTTC.